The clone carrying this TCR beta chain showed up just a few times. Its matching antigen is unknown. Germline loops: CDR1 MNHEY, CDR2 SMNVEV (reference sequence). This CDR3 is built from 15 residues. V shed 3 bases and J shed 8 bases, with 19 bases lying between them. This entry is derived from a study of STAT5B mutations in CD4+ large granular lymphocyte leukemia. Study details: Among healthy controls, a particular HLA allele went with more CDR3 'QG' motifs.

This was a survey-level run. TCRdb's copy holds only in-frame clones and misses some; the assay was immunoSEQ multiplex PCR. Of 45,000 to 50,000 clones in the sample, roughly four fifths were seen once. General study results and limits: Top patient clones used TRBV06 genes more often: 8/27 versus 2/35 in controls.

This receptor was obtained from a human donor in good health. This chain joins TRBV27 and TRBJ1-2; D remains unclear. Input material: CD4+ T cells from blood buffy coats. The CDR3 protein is CASSFDRGIVWGYTF. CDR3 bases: TGTGCCAGCAGTTTTGACCGCGGTATTGTATGGGGCTACACCTTC.